Listed below are T cell receptor beta chains from one sample, sequenced in a study of blood T cells in healthy people across ages. Via MiXCR, TCRdb re-called the 5' RACE reads, giving one row per CDR3 protein. The data show over 700,000 distinct CDR3 sequences, 40% to 65% seen once. The sequenced sample consisted of blood. All receptors come from a man older than 75 in good health. Both conserved end residues are part of each CDR3. A D gene is named only where the DNA matches it firmly. Size is omitted from some rows. Given values are once, few, many or a class for expanded clones.

abundance	d_gene	v_gene	j_gene	CDR3nt	CDR3aa
-	TRBD2	TRBV4-2	TRBJ2-5	TGTGCCAGCAGCCAAGAGACTAGCGGGAGATCCGAGCAGTACTTT	CASSQETSGRSEQYF
once	TRBD1	TRBV24-1	TRBJ2-4	TGTGCCACCAGTGATCTAGGACAGGGCAAGCAGTACTTC	CATSDLGQGKQYF
-	-	TRBV20-1	TRBJ2-7	TGCAGTGCGGAACCGGGGTTCTCCTACGAGCAGTACTTC	CSAEPGFSYEQYF
-	-	TRBV28	TRBJ2-1	TGTGCCAGCAGTTGGGATGAGCAGTTCTTC	CASSWDEQFF
-	TRBD2	TRBV20-1	TRBJ2-1	TGCAGTGCCCCCCACCGGGGGACTAGCGGGAGAGATGAGCAGTTCTTC	CSAPHRGTSGRDEQFF
-	-	TRBV10-3	TRBJ1-2	TGTGCCATCACCAATGGGACAAGGGGCTACACCTTC	CAITNGTRGYTF
once	-	TRBV6-1	TRBJ2-5	TGTGCCAGCAGCCAGCGGAGATACCAAGAGACCCAGTACTTC	CASSQRRYQETQYF
-	TRBD1	TRBV12-3/TRBV12-4	TRBJ2-2	TGTGCCAGCAGTTTTGTGACAGGGGTAACCGGGGAGCTGTTTTTT	CASSFVTGVTGELFF
-	-	TRBV24-1	TRBJ1-3	TGTGCCACCAGTGATTTCCTGGTATTGGGGAGCAACTCTGGGAACACCATATATTTT	CATSDFLVLGSNSGNTIYF
-	TRBD1	TRBV30	TRBJ2-7	TGTGCCCAACAGGGGGTAGGCTACGAGCAGTACTTC	CAQQGVGYEQYF
few	-	TRBV20-1	TRBJ2-1	TGCAGTGCTCCTGGTAAACCTGGGAGCTCCTACAATGAGCAGTTCTTC	CSAPGKPGSSYNEQFF
-	TRBD2	TRBV10-3	TRBJ2-1	TGTGCCACCACATCTCTAGCGGGCCGCTCCTACAATGAGCAGTTCTTC	CATTSLAGRSYNEQFF
-	-	TRBV5-6	TRBJ2-7	TGTGCCAGCAGCTTGGCCGTCCGGCTCATGTCGTCCTACGAGCAGTACTTC	CASSLAVRLMSSYEQYF
few	-	TRBV7-9	TRBJ1-4	TGTGCGACGGGGACTAATGAAAAACTGTTTTTT	CATGTNEKLFF
-	TRBD1	TRBV4-2	TRBJ1-6	TGTGCCAGCAGCCAAGATGGTCAGGGGGCAAATTCACCCCTCCACTTT	CASSQDGQGANSPLHF
-	-	TRBV9	TRBJ2-7	TGTGCCAGCAGCCGGGGGGCATCGGGCTACGAGCAGTACTTC	CASSRGASGYEQYF
-	TRBD2	TRBV7-9	TRBJ2-1	TGTGCCAGCAGCCCCCCTAGCGGGGATTTGGATGAGCAGTTCTTC	CASSPPSGDLDEQFF
-	TRBD2	TRBV3-1	TRBJ2-7	TGTGCCAGCAGCCAAAGCCCTAGCGGGAGATACGAGCAGTACTTC	CASSQSPSGRYEQYF
-	TRBD1	TRBV24-1	TRBJ2-7	TGTGCCACCAGTGATGAGGACAGGGGGTCCTACGAGCAGTACTTC	CATSDEDRGSYEQYF
-	-	TRBV20-1	TRBJ2-1	TGCAGTGCTAGGCGACTAGTAGTTCATGAGCAGTTCTTC	CSARRLVVHEQFF
-	TRBD2	TRBV7-9	TRBJ2-1	TGTGCCAGCAGACAGACTAGCGGGAGCTATGAGCAGTTCTTC	CASRQTSGSYEQFF
-	-	TRBV4-2	TRBJ2-2	TGTGCCAGCAGCCCCGGCCACACCAACACCGGGGAGCTGTTTTTT	CASSPGHTNTGELFF
few	-	TRBV5-1	TRBJ2-7	TGCGCCAGCAGCCGGTGGGCCGGTTGGACCTACGAGCAGTACTTC	CASSRWAGWTYEQYF
-	-	TRBV9	TRBJ2-1	TGTGCCAGCAGCGCCCCGGGCGGCCAGGGGTGGGTCAATGAGCAGTTCTTC	CASSAPGGQGWVNEQFF
-	TRBD1	TRBV20-1	TRBJ1-2	TGCAGTGCTAGACCGAGGACAGGGGAAAGCTATGGCTACACCTTC	CSARPRTGESYGYTF
-	TRBD2	TRBV5-1	TRBJ2-1	TGCGCCAGCAGCCCGGCGGGGACTAGATTCAATGAGCAGTTCTTC	CASSPAGTRFNEQFF
-	-	TRBV7-2	TRBJ1-2	TGTGCCAGCAGCTTAGCGTTGGGAGTCCGGGGCTACACCTTC	CASSLALGVRGYTF
-	-	TRBV28	TRBJ2-7	TGTGCCAGCAGTTTTTTAAGGAAGGTCCCGGTGTACTACGAGCAGTACTTC	CASSFLRKVPVYYEQYF
-	TRBD2	TRBV20-1	TRBJ2-1	TGCAGTGCTAGAGATCCCCCCGGGACTAGCGGGAGAGACTACAATGAGCAGTTCTTC	CSARDPPGTSGRDYNEQFF
few	-	TRBV20-1	TRBJ2-2	TGCAGTGCTACAGGGTCCGGGGAGCTGTTTTTT	CSATGSGELFF